One sample yielded the 7 T cell receptor beta chains listed below, sequenced in a study of cytomegalovirus exposure and HLA in healthy donors. The study ran its PCR with 60 Vbeta and 13 Jbeta primers. Assay used: immunoSEQ multiplex PCR; TCRdb lists only in-frame clones, some missing. The profile shows roughly 99,000 clones, 81% of them singletons. The material sequenced was PBMCs. The receptor source for this set is a man between 25 and 39 years old in good health and CMV-seronegative.

V and J are TRBV25-1 and TRBJ1-6, with D possibly TRBD1 on 5 matching bases. The CDR3 runs to 13 residues. CDR1 MGHDK and CDR2 SYGVNS come from the germline V gene. V lost 7 bases and J lost 10, with 14 bases in between. The CDR3: CASNPTGESPLHF. DNA for the CDR3: TGTGCCAGCAACCCGACGGGGGAATCACCCCTCCACTTT.

This clone was recorded only once. This chain connects TRBV13 to TRBJ1-1; D is perhaps TRBD1 (5 bases). CDR3 size: 14 residues. V was pared by 0 bases and J by 0 bases, with 5 bases between. Germline lookup yields CDR1 PRHDT and CDR2 FYEKMQ (reference sequence). The CDR3 DNA reads TGTGCCAGCAGCTTAGGAGGGGTGAACACTGAAGCTTTCTTT. Protein sequence: CASSLGGVNTEAFF.

The V call is TRBV19, the J call TRBJ1-6; 9 bases map to TRBD1. This CDR3 has 15 residues. The V and J ends lost 1 base and 14 bases, in that order; junction bases with no gene match: 9. Germline loops: CDR1 LNHDA, CDR2 SQIVND (reference sequence). For the CDR3, the DNA is TGTGCCAGTAGTATAGGTGGGACAGGGTTTTTGGCCCTCCACTTT. It yields the protein CASSIGGTGFLALHF.

This rearrangement joins TRBV6-5 to TRBJ2-2; no clear D. The CDR3 consists of 13 residues. Trimming stripped 4 bases from V and 5 bases from J, with 8 bases between. Germline lookup yields CDR1 MNHEY and CDR2 SVGAGI. CDR3 bases: TGTGCCAGCAGTTTAACTTCGACCGGGGAGCTGTTTTTT. Protein: CASSLTSTGELFF.

The chain combines TRBV19 with TRBJ1-5, with 7 bases matching TRBD1. In germline, CDR1 is LNHDA, CDR2 SQIVND (reference sequence). The CDR3 extends over 14 amino acids. V was pared by 7 bases and J by 4 bases, with 7 bases of the junction left unmatched. CDR3 nucleotide sequence: TGTGCCAGTACGGAGACAGGGAGGAATCAGCCCCAGCATTTT. Translating it yields CASTETGRNQPQHF.

The genes are TRBV9 and TRBJ2-3; a weak D match, TRBD1 (6 bases). V was pared by 3 bases and J by 4 bases, with 12 bases between. Germline V gene sequence: CDR1 SGDLS, CDR2 YYNGEE. This CDR3 has 14 amino acids. The CDR3 region has the DNA TGTGCCAGCAGCGAGACAGGTATCCCAGATACGCAGTATTTT. It is translated as CASSETGIPDTQYF.

This chain uses TRBV6-1 with TRBJ1-5, with TRBD1 as a possible D gene (6 bases). Trimming left V 4 bases short and J 1 base short, with 11 bases between. The CDR3 has 15 amino acids. Germline CDR1 and CDR2: MNHNS and SASEGT. The CDR3 here is CASSGTGSSNQPQHF. The CDR3 DNA reads as TGTGCCAGCAGTGGAACAGGGTCCAGCAATCAGCCCCAGCATTTT.